This record looks at one T cell receptor beta chain sequence and its context. Its antigen is currently unknown. Unique molecular identifiers were incorporated during preparation of the TCRbeta library. Using its own MiXCR run on the PCR reads, TCRdb lists one record per CDR3 protein. The table lists about 580,000 distinct CDR3 sequences, 20% to 25% of them singletons, with roughly 14% in the top ten. The data belong to a study of T-cell reconstitution after alpha-beta-depleted transplantation in children. Overall study results and limits: Hyperexpanded clones declined; after one year, newly produced T cells mostly supplied diversity.

Between the trimmed V and J ends, which lost 0 bases and 4 bases, there was a span of 10 bases. Per germline, CDR1 SGHAT and CDR2 FQNNGV. CDR3 length equals 14 residues. The chain has TRBV11-2 and TRBJ2-7, with no clear D. The origin of this receptor is a boy under two years old who had a stem cell transplant for acute myeloid leukemia, so the T cells may come from the graft donor. The material sequenced was PBMCs, mostly from graft donor cells, taken 360 days after TCRalphabeta/CD19-depleted stem cell transplant. CDR3 nucleotide sequence: TGTGCCAGCAGCTTAGAGGCGTTGGTTTACGAGCAGTACTTC. Translated, it gives CASSLEALVYEQYF. The entire variable domain, with the rest obtained from reference TRBV11-2 and TRBJ2-7, is as follows: EAGVAQSPRYKIIEKRQSVAFWCNPISGHATLYWYQQILGQGPKLLIQFQNNGVVDDSQLPKDRFSAERLKGVDSTLKIQPAKLEDSAVYLCASSLEALVYEQYFGPGTRLTVT.